Presented here are 16 T cell receptor beta chains from one specimen sequenced in a study of cytomegalovirus exposure and HLA in healthy donors. PCR used 60 Vbeta primers and 13 Jbeta primers. Using immunoSEQ multiplex PCR, the repertoire was profiled, and TCRdb retains in-frame clones only, with some absent. Found here are 90,000 to 150,000 clones, more than 80% of them singletons; the top ten hold about 1.8%. Sequences were obtained from PBMCs. These receptor sequences come from a man aged 40-55 years in good health and CMV-seronegative.

The count of this clone is one. The V and J genes are TRBV19 and TRBJ1-1, with D unclear. CDR1 and CDR2 (germline): LNHDA, SQIVND (reference sequence). The CDR3 loop spans 14 amino acids. V was clipped by 2 bases and J by 4 bases, with 11 bases between them. The CDR3: CASSIRGASTEAFF. CDR3 in DNA: TGTGCCAGTAGTATACGGGGAGCCAGCACTGAAGCTTTCTTT.

The chain has TRBV5-1 and TRBJ1-1; D ambiguous. The CDR3 has 15 amino acids. V lost 3 bases and J 4 bases, leaving 16 bases between the germline ends. Germline CDR1 SGHRS, CDR2 YFSETQ. The chain's CDR3 is CASSYGHLGSTEAFF. The DNA of the CDR3 is TGCGCCAGCAGCTATGGTCATCTTGGGAGCACTGAAGCTTTCTTT.

The chain combines TRBV6-5 with TRBJ2-7; D is unresolved. Trimming took 4 bases from V and 9 from J, leaving 13 bases between them. The CDR3 has 12 amino acids. CDR1 is MNHEY, CDR2 SVGAGI, per germline. CDR3: CASSSPIAVQYF. The CDR3, as DNA: TGTGCCAGCAGTTCCCCTATAGCAGTGCAGTACTTC.

This clone was counted a few times. The rearrangement links TRBV29-1 to TRBJ1-5; D gene unclear. The CDR3 sequence is 13 residues long. Germline lookup yields CDR1 SQVTM and CDR2 ANQGSEA. V was shortened by 7 bases and J by 0 bases, with 10 bases between the two germline ends. CDR3 nucleotides: TGCAGCGGCCAGGATCATAGCAATCAGCCCCAGCATTTT. Its translation is CSGQDHSNQPQHF.

CDR3 DNA sequence: TGTGCCAGCAGCCCCTCCGGAGGGAGAGGCTACACCTTC. Encoded protein: CASSPSGGRGYTF. This chain connects TRBV5-6 to TRBJ1-2; D remains unclear. Trimming pared 4 bases from V and 8 bases from J, leaving 15 bases between. The CDR3 loop spans 13 amino acids. CDR1 and CDR2 (germline): SGHDT, YYEEEE.

This clone was counted between two and nine times. The chain recombines TRBV10-3 with TRBJ2-2, with D perhaps TRBD2 (5 bases). The CDR3 loop spans 14 amino acids. Trimming pared 4 bases from V and 1 base from J, leaving 7 bases between. CDR1 ENHRY and CDR2 SYGVKD come from the germline V gene. In DNA form, the CDR3 reads TGTGCCATCAGTGTGAGCGGGAACACCGGGGAGCTGTTTTTT. This codes for CAISVSGNTGELFF.

This chain joins TRBV28 and TRBJ2-7; 9 bases line up with TRBD1. V gave up 6 bases and J gave up 2 bases; unmatched junction bases: 5. Germline V CDR1 and CDR2: MDHEN, SYDVKM. There are 14 residues in the CDR3. The CDR3 DNA reads as TGTGCCAGCAGCCTGACAGGGGGGACCTACGAGCAGTACTTC. Translation: CASSLTGGTYEQYF.

This chain connects TRBV13 to TRBJ2-7; TRBD1 is a possible D gene (6 bases). This CDR3 has 15 residues. V lost 5 bases and J 1 base, leaving 15 bases between the germline ends. Looked up from germline, CDR1 is PRHDT and CDR2 is FYEKMQ (reference sequence). Written as DNA, the CDR3 is TGTGCCAGCAGCATCCGACAGGTTGTGTCCTACGAGCAGTACTTC. This codes for CASSIRQVVSYEQYF.

The V and J genes are TRBV14 and TRBJ2-5; the D is unclear. Germline V gives CDR1 SGHDN, CDR2 FVKESK. The CDR3 consists of 14 residues. Trimming shortened V by 1 base and J by 5 bases, and 11 bases separated the two germline ends. Here the CDR3 reads CASSQVENRETQYF. DNA of the CDR3: TGTGCCAGCAGCCAAGTCGAGAATCGGGAGACCCAGTACTTC.

Remarks on this clone: Relative to the germline gene, one junction end is altered; a read error may explain this. The rearrangement joins TRBV5-4 to TRBJ2-4; a possible D gene is TRBD1 (6 bases). The CDR3 is made up of 13 amino acids. CDR1 and CDR2 from the germline V gene are SGHNT and YYREEE (reference sequence). CDR3 nucleotide sequence: TGTGCCAGCAGCTTGGCAGGGGAAAACAGTCAGTACTTC. It translates to CASSLAGENSQYF. The whole variable domain, filled in from reference TRBV5-4 and TRBJ2-4, reads ETGVTQSPTHLIKTRGQQVTLRCSSQSGHNTVSWYQQALGQGPQFIFQYYREEENGRGNFPPRFSGLQFPNYSSELNVNALELDDSALYLCASSLAGENSQYFGAGTRLSVL.

This clone is a singleton in its sample. The CDR3 DNA follows: TGTGCCAGCAGGTTGACTAGCGGGAGGCAGAGCTCTGGGGCCAACGTCCTGACTTTC. Amino acids: CASRLTSGRQSSGANVLTF. The rearrangement joins TRBV28 to TRBJ2-6, with 13 bases that match TRBD2. The V and J ends lost 6 bases and 0 bases, in that order; junction bases with no gene match: 8. CDR1 MDHEN and CDR2 SYDVKM come from the germline V gene. This CDR3 has 19 residues.

The chain uses TRBV28 and TRBJ1-3; D not resolved. CDR1 and CDR2 from the germline V gene are MDHEN and SYDVKM. The CDR3 length is 15 residues. Trimming cost V 5 bases and J 0 bases, with 11 bases left between them. The CDR3 DNA sequence: TGTGCCAGCAGTAACGGAGCCCGCTCTGGAAACACCATATATTTT. Protein sequence: CASSNGARSGNTIYF.

The rearrangement joins TRBV28 to TRBJ2-5; TRBD2 aligns across 10 bases. The germline CDR1 and CDR2 sequences are MDHEN and SYDVKM. The CDR3 length is 15 residues. The V segment lost 8 bases and the J segment 1 base; nucleotides outside the gene matches: 7. The CDR3 loop reads CASQKGLAFQETQYF. For the CDR3, the DNA is TGTGCCAGCCAAAAGGGACTAGCGTTCCAAGAGACCCAGTACTTC.

The J gene is TRBJ2-5, the V gene TRBV5-8, with TRBD2 matching 11 bases. The CDR3 runs 16 residues. Germline V lookup: CDR1 SGHTS, CDR2 YDEGEE. V was clipped by 0 bases and J by 2 bases; unmatched bases: 3. The CDR3 DNA reads TGTGCCAGCAGCTTGGGACTAGCGGGGTCTCAAGAGACCCAGTACTTC. As protein: CASSLGLAGSQETQYF.

The chain is built from TRBV5-8 and TRBJ1-2, with D possibly being TRBD1 (6 bases). In germline, CDR1 is SGHTS, CDR2 YDEGEE. The CDR3 has 17 amino acids. V was cut by 4 bases and J by 4 bases, with 23 bases left in between. DNA for the CDR3: TGTGCCAGCAGCATACCCCAATTTACAGGGACCCTCTATGGCTACACCTTC. Amino acid sequence: CASSIPQFTGTLYGYTF.

This clone was recorded a few times. This chain uses TRBV18 with TRBJ2-7; 9 nucleotides agree with TRBD1. This CDR3 has 15 residues. V shed 3 bases and J 5 bases; nucleotides not matched to a gene: 8. The V gene's germline CDR1 is KGHSH and CDR2 LQKENI. CDR3 residues: CASSPSGQGVNEQYF. Here the CDR3 DNA reads TGTGCCAGCTCACCGTCGGGACAGGGAGTCAACGAGCAGTACTTC.